This T cell receptor beta chain was captured in a study of PD-L1 blockade in urothelial cancer. The wider study: Twenty-five of 29 patients were men who had bladder-origin urothelial cancer. The analyses of blood took place 3 weeks (second dose) and 6 weeks after treatment start.

Time point in this sample: peripheral blood 6 weeks after treatment start. This CDR3 comprises 13 residues. Trimming cost V 6 bases and J 2 bases, with 8 bases left between them. Germline V gene data show CDR1 as MDHEN and CDR2 as SYDVKM. The assay was immunoSEQ multiplex PCR, and TCRdb's table has in-frame clones only and misses some. The sample includes approximately 120,000 clones, approximately 85% of them seen just once. This chain connects TRBV28 to TRBJ1-3, with D tentatively TRBD1 (6 bases). The sequences come from PBMCs, collected around atezolizumab (anti-PD-L1) treatment. The sequence was obtained from a man aged 45-65 years with urothelial cancer. The CDR3 protein is CASRGAAGNTIYF. The CDR3 DNA reads as TGTGCCAGCAGGGGGGCTGCTGGAAACACCATATATTTT.